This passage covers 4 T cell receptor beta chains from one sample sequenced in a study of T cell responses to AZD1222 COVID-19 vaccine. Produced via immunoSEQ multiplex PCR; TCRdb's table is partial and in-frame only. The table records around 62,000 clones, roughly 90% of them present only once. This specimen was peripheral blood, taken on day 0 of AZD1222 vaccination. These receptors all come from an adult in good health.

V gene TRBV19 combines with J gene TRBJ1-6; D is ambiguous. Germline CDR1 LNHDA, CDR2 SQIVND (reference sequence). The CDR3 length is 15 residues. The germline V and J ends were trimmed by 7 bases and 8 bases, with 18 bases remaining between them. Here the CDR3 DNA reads TGTGCCAGTAAGCAGGAACCTACCGGGGATTCACCCCTCCACTTT. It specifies CASKQEPTGDSPLHF.

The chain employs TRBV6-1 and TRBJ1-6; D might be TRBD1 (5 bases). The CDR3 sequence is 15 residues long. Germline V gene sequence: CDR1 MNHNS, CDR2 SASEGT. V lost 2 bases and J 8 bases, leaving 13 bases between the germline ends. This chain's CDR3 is CASSERDLWDSPLHF. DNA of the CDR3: TGTGCCAGCAGTGAAAGGGACCTTTGGGATTCACCCCTCCACTTT.

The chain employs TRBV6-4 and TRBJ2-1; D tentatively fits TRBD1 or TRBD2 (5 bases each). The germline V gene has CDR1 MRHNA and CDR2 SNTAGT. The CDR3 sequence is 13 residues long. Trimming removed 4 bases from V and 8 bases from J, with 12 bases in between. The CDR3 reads CASSAGGIDEQFF. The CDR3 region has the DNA TGTGCCAGCAGTGCTGGGGGTATCGATGAGCAGTTCTTC.

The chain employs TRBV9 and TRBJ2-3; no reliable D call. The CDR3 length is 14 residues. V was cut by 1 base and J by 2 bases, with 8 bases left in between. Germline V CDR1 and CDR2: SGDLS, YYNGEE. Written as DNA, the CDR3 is TGTGCCAGCAGCGTACCCACTGTCACAGATACGCAGTATTTT. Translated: CASSVPTVTDTQYF.